This T cell receptor beta chain stems from a study of OX40 agonist ivuxolimab in advanced cancers. Broader study findings: The antigen specificity of the peripheral T cells (those that were expanded) was not determined.

Assay used: immunoSEQ multiplex PCR; TCRdb lists only in-frame clones, some missing. The data contain some 78,000 clones, roughly 86% of them singletons. Germline values: CDR1 WNHNN, CDR2 SYGVQD (reference sequence). There are 14 residues in the CDR3. Trimming removed 2 bases from V and 7 bases from J; junction bases left unmatched: 5. As for this clone: Its antigen is as yet unknown.

This chain connects TRBV10-1 to TRBJ2-3, with 8 nucleotides matching TRBD1. This clonotype originated in an adult with an advanced solid tumor such as melanoma, head and neck, liver or kidney cancer. This specimen was CD4+ or CD8+ T cells sorted from blood, taken in a trial of the OX40 agonist ivuxolimab. In nucleotides, the CDR3 is TGCGCCAGCAGTGAGAGGGACAGGCGAAATACGCAGTATTTT. Translation gives CASSERDRRNTQYF.